The 21 T cell receptor beta chains in this list originate from one sample, sequenced in a study of blood T cell repertoires in COVID-19. Using immunoSEQ multiplex PCR, the repertoire was profiled, and TCRdb retains in-frame clones only, with some absent. The sample records about 410,000 clones, 70% to 90% being singletons. The sequenced sample was peripheral blood. These receptors came from a woman aged 25-40 years with active or convalescent COVID-19.

This chain joins TRBV21-1 and TRBJ2-1; TRBD2, the table's D call, lacks a check against the DNA. TRBV21-1 is given as a pseudogene. The CDR3 has 18 amino acids. In DNA, the CDR3 is TGTGCCAGCAGCAAAGCGTACGGACTAGCGGACTCCTACAATGAGCAGTTCTTC. Protein sequence: CASSKAYGLADSYNEQFF.

This clone was observed a single time. The V gene is TRBV6-1, the J gene TRBJ2-7; 14 nucleotides match TRBD2. Germline V gives CDR1 MNHNS, CDR2 SASEGT. This CDR3 spans 16 amino acids. V trimming: 4 bases; J trimming: 5 bases; junction bases outside the gene matches: 7. The CDR3 loop is CASSGLAGGPSHEQYF. DNA for the CDR3: TGTGCCAGCAGTGGACTAGCGGGAGGGCCATCCCACGAGCAGTACTTC.

The chain joins TRBV18 to TRBJ2-7; D gene uncertain. This CDR3 is 13 amino acids long. Between the trimmed V and J ends, which lost 6 bases and 2 bases, there was a span of 11 bases. CDR1 and CDR2 (germline): KGHSH, LQKENI. The CDR3 loop reads CASSPIGPYEQYF. The CDR3 DNA follows: TGTGCCAGCTCCCCAATCGGTCCCTACGAGCAGTACTTC. Full variable domain (rest looked up from reference TRBV18 and TRBJ2-7): NAGVMQNPRHLVRRRGQEARLRCSPMKGHSHVYWYRQLPEEGLKFMVYLQKENIIDESGMPKERFSAEFPKEGPSILRIQQVVRGDSAAYFCASSPIGPYEQYFGPGTRLTVT.

The rearrangement joins TRBV28 to TRBJ1-5; 9 positions match TRBD1. This CDR3 has 16 residues. V lost 6 bases to trimming and J lost 3 bases; unmatched junction nucleotides: 9. Per germline, CDR1 MDHEN and CDR2 SYDVKM. CDR3 in DNA: TGTGCCAGCAGGTCCGGGACAGGGCATCCCAATCAGCCCCAGCATTTT. This encodes CASRSGTGHPNQPQHF.

This rearrangement joins TRBV19 to TRBJ2-5, with 9 bases matching TRBD2. This CDR3 comprises 15 residues. The V segment lost 9 bases and the J segment 3 bases; nucleotides outside the gene matches: 11. The germline V gene encodes CDR1 LNHDA and CDR2 SQIVND (reference sequence). CDR3 residues: CASRRGAGGEETQYF. The CDR3 DNA reads as TGTGCCAGCCGGCGGGGAGCGGGGGGCGAAGAGACCCAGTACTTC.

The CDR3 DNA reads as TGCAGCGTTGGTGGCGTCAGCGACTATGGCTACACCTTC. Amino acids: CSVGGVSDYGYTF. J is TRBJ1-2 and V is TRBV29-1, with D unclear. Between the trimmed V and J ends, which lost 4 bases and 3 bases, there was a span of 12 bases. Per the germline V gene, CDR1 is SQVTM and CDR2 is ANQGSEA. The CDR3 is made up of 13 amino acids.

The V gene is TRBV25-1, the J gene TRBJ2-7; D gene unclear. The CDR3 loop spans 15 amino acids. V dropped 6 bases and J dropped 2 bases, with 17 bases sitting between them. Germline CDR1 is MGHDK and CDR2 is SYGVNS. CDR3 residues: CASSGKVALTYEQYF. DNA of the CDR3: TGTGCCAGCAGCGGAAAAGTAGCCCTCACCTACGAGCAGTACTTC.

The V and J genes are TRBV10-3 and TRBJ2-7; 7 bases map to TRBD1. Germline CDR1 and CDR2: ENHRY and SYGVKD. With V trimmed by 7 bases and J by 3 bases, 6 bases remained unmatched. The CDR3 extends over 13 amino acids. The CDR3 DNA sequence: TGTGCCATCACCTCCGGGACAGACTACGAGCAGTACTTC. It specifies CAITSGTDYEQYF.

The chain recombines TRBV29-1 with TRBJ1-3, with 7 bases matching TRBD1. The CDR3 is 14 residues long. Germline loops: CDR1 SQVTM, CDR2 ANQGSEA. J gave up 4 bases and V 7 bases, and 10 bases lay outside the gene matches. DNA for the CDR3: TGCAGCGCTAATAGACAGGGTGGAGGAAACACCATATATTTT. Protein: CSANRQGGGNTIYF.

This clone has just a few counts. The CDR3 nucleotides read TGTGCCAGCACCCTCTCGGGGGGCTACACCTTC. Residues: CASTLSGGYTF. This chain joins TRBV12-3 or TRBV12-4 and TRBJ1-2, with D hard to call. Trimming left V 7 bases short and J 8 bases short, with 11 bases between. The CDR3 sequence is 11 residues long.

V gene TRBV6-2 or TRBV6-3 combines with J gene TRBJ1-5; D is ambiguous. This CDR3 is built from 15 residues. Germline CDR1 MNHEY, CDR2 SVGEGT. V lost 0 bases to trimming and J lost 5 bases, with 11 bases between them. The CDR3 nucleotides are TGTGCCAGCAGTTACTCATCCGACGGGGATCAGCCCCAGCATTTT. Residues: CASSYSSDGDQPQHF.

V gene TRBV6-1 combines with J gene TRBJ1-5, with 7 bases identical to TRBD1. Looked up from germline, CDR1 is MNHNS and CDR2 is SASEGT. This CDR3 spans 16 amino acids. V trimming: 2 bases; J trimming: 3 bases; junction bases outside the gene matches: 7. The chain's CDR3 is CASSETLTGPNQPQHF. In nucleotides, the CDR3 is TGTGCCAGCAGTGAAACATTGACAGGGCCCAATCAGCCCCAGCATTTT.

The gene calls are TRBV6-5 and TRBJ1-4, with 7 nucleotides matching TRBD1. This CDR3 is built from 15 residues. The junction had 5 bases not matched to a gene; V was cut back by 2 bases and J by 5 bases. Per the germline V gene, CDR1 is MNHEY and CDR2 is SVGAGI. The CDR3 loop reads CASSYGQDSNEKLFF. Written as DNA, the CDR3 is TGTGCCAGCAGTTACGGACAGGACTCCAATGAAAAACTGTTTTTT.

A remark on this clone: Mismatch with germline at one junction end may stem from a read error. The rearrangement links TRBV5-8 to TRBJ2-7; D not certain. Germline V gene sequence: CDR1 SGHTS, CDR2 YDEGEE. CDR3 size: 8 residues. CDR3 nucleotide sequence: TGTGCCAGCAGCGCCCTGGCCTTC. It yields the protein CASSALAF. The variable domain in full, with the rest retrieved from reference TRBV5-8 and TRBJ2-7, is EAGVTQSPTHLIKTRGQQATLRCSPISGHTSVYWYQQALGLGLQFLLWYDEGEERNRGNFPPRFSGRQFPNYSSELNVNALELEDSALYLCASSALAFGPGTRLTVT.

The CDR3 spells CASSLRSGSGTEAFF. In DNA, the CDR3 is TGCGCCAGCAGCTTGCGATCAGGGTCGGGCACTGAAGCTTTCTTT. The chain joins TRBV5-1 to TRBJ1-1, with a weak D call TRBD1 (5 bases). The germline gives CDR1 SGHRS, CDR2 YFSETQ. There are 15 residues in the CDR3. Trimming stripped 1 base from V and 4 bases from J, with 14 bases between.

The V gene is TRBV6-5, the J gene TRBJ1-4; TRBD1 agrees at 7 bases. The CDR3 has 13 residues. Trimming cost V 2 bases and J 13 bases; bases outside gene matches: 7. Per germline, CDR1 MNHEY and CDR2 SVGAGI. In DNA, the CDR3 is TGTGCCAGCAGTTACCAGCACAGGGGCGTACTGTTTTTT. This translates into CASSYQHRGVLFF.

The rearrangement uses TRBV7-8 and TRBJ1-1; TRBD1 agrees at 8 bases. The CDR3 spans 13 residues. Trimming took 3 bases from V and 5 from J; bases not matched to a gene: 2. CDR1 and CDR2 from the germline V gene are SGHVS and FQNEAQ. The CDR3: CASSLQGATEAFF. The CDR3 nucleotides are TGTGCCAGCAGCTTGCAGGGGGCAACTGAAGCTTTCTTT.

The chain couples TRBV6-4 to TRBJ2-2, with a weak D call TRBD1 (6 bases). This CDR3 is built from 14 residues. CDR1 and CDR2 (germline): MRHNA, SNTAGT. Trimming left V 4 bases short and J 3 bases short, with 9 bases between. The CDR3 DNA reads as TGTGCCAGCAGTGCTCGGACAGACACCGGGGAGCTGTTTTTT. Amino acids: CASSARTDTGELFF.

V is TRBV7-9 and J is TRBJ2-2; 8 positions match TRBD2. The germline V gene has CDR1 SEHNR and CDR2 FQNEAQ (reference sequence). The CDR3 has 17 residues. V lost 4 bases to trimming and J lost 0 bases; unmatched junction nucleotides: 7. DNA for the CDR3: TGTGCCAGCAGCTCCACTAGCGGATACGCGAACACCGGGGAGCTGTTTTTT. It yields the protein CASSSTSGYANTGELFF.

This sequence joins TRBV6-2 or TRBV6-3 and TRBJ2-7; tentative D call: TRBD2 (5 bases). The V end was cut by 4 bases, the J end by 2 bases, with 9 bases between. CDR1 and CDR2 (germline): MNHEY, SVGEGT. The length of the CDR3 is 13 residues. The DNA for the CDR3 is TGTGCCAGCAGTTTGGAGGTCCCCTACGAGCAGTACTTC. Encoded protein: CASSLEVPYEQYF.

The rearrangement joins TRBV11-2 to TRBJ2-2; tentative D call: TRBD2 (7 bases). CDR1 and CDR2 from the germline V gene are SGHAT and FQNNGV. The CDR3 is 13 amino acids. Deletions cut 8 bases from V and 5 bases from J, with 12 bases between. The CDR3: CASRGGGTGELFF. CDR3 in DNA: TGTGCCAGCCGAGGGGGGGGAACCGGGGAGCTGTTTTTT.